This T cell receptor (beta chain) was observed in a study of T cell responses to AZD1222 COVID-19 vaccine (dated by TCRdb to the early 2020s). Describing the broader study: Because spike-specific TCR depth and breadth did not differ between the two schedules, AZD1222 recipients who got a second dose at roughly 4 weeks were pooled with those who got a second dose at roughly 12 weeks. A total of 230 to 250 trial participants underwent TCR sequencing, of whom nearly 210 received two doses of AZD1222 and around 25 received two doses of the MenACWY control vaccine. Trial participants were enrolled into age subgroups of 18-55, 56-69 and 70-plus years, which contained 148, 28 and 57 TCR-sequenced participants, respectively.

The meaning of the sample's time point label: baseline before first vaccination. Vaccinee samples were obtained from the UK trials COV001 and COV002, which included a single-blind randomized controlled phase 2/3 trial of AZD1222 (ChAdOx1 nCoV-19) in healthy adults. For TCRbeta chain sequencing, PBMC samples were collected from trial participants at day 0 and at day 28 after the second dose. Worth noting for this clone: The antigen it recognizes is unknown. It has no much larger one-base neighbor in the sample; base qualities were not kept.

The CDR3 regions of human TCRbeta chains were analyzed by immunosequencing. In the original analysis: Repertoire TCRs were checked for matches against a reference library of SARS-CoV-2-specific TCRs that had been generated using the MIRA antigen-specificity platform. Breadth was defined as the fraction of unique TCRs that were SARS-CoV-2-associated. Depth was defined as the fraction of total T cells that were SARS-CoV-2-associated. Using the MIRA data, each spike-specific TCR was assigned both to the spike region to which the TCR was reactive and to a CD4 or CD8 class. Log10-transformed breadth and depth values were compared by one-way ANOVA with Sidak's multiple comparisons tests. As stored in TCRdb, this immuneACCESS dataset retains in-frame rearrangements with V and J assigned. A fraction of the clones does not appear; measured against another copy, unresolved V genes explain less than half of the discrepancy, and the remainder lacks a known reason. The V and J calls and clone size were taken over from that table, and D and trimming were inferred from the DNA. This sample lists around 30,000 clones; nearly 95% were detected once. The ten biggest clones cover 7.5% to 10% of the sample.

There are 12 amino acids in the CDR3, from cysteine to phenylalanine inclusive. The only DNA kept is the CDR3, 36 bases in frame from the first base. The germline V gene gives CDR1 as SGHAT and CDR2 as FQNNGV. Clipping removes 5 bases from V and 5 bases from J, with 3 as the unmatched junction base count. Broader findings and caveats from the paper: Conclusions about previously exposed vaccinees were limited because only six or seven AZD1222 recipients were SARS-CoV-2 seropositive at baseline. In the small 56-69-year group, the increase in depth fell short of significance, most likely because of low power. Vaccine-associated CD4 TCRs spanned the whole spike protein, with dominant responses in regions 160-218 and 743-854. After two AZD1222 doses, both the breadth and the depth of spike-specific TCRs were significantly higher than at day 0 and than in MenACWY recipients. Participants were mostly white British, with more females than males. The authors suggested clonal diversity may have been underestimated. Nearly half of unique spike-specific TCRs reportedly recognized epitopes outside regions mutated in the B.1.351 and B.1.1.7 variants. Because no day 14 peak-response samples were available, the repertoires could be characterized only after the peak T cell response.

The V and J segments used are TRBV11-2 and TRBJ2-7, with 7 junctional bases fitting TRBD1. Sequenced material: peripheral blood, taken on day 0 of AZD1222 vaccination. The sequence came from an adult in good health. DNA sequence: TGTGCCAGCAGCCCGCAGGGGGACGAGCAGTACTTC. Its protein product is CASSPQGDEQYF.